These 21 T cell receptor beta chains came from one sample sequenced in a study of shared clonotypes between healthy human individuals. Terminally differentiated effector memory CD45RA+ cells were excluded from the naive CD8 cells, which were CD45RO-negative and positively selected for CCR7. Libraries were prepared by immunoSEQ multiplex PCR; TCRdb keeps only in-frame clonotypes and omits some of them. The repertoire has some 2 million clones, about 95% of them found once; the top ten carry less than 1.5%. The sequenced sample was naive CD8+ T cells sorted from blood. The source of these receptors is a young man in good health.

V is TRBV29-1 and J is TRBJ2-3; 14 bases line up with TRBD2. The germline V gene encodes CDR1 SQVTM and CDR2 ANQGSEA. The CDR3 covers 15 residues. V dropped 3 bases and J dropped 4; count of bases not matched to a gene: 3. CDR3 residues: CSVDGLAGGADTQYF. CDR3 coding DNA: TGCAGCGTTGACGGACTAGCGGGAGGTGCAGATACGCAGTATTTT.

The V and J genes are TRBV2 and TRBJ1-6; D is unclear. Looked up from germline, CDR1 is SNHLY and CDR2 is FYNNEI. V was clipped by 3 bases and J by 6 bases, with 12 bases between them. The CDR3 sequence is 15 residues long. This CDR3 is CASSDSPRSNSPLHF. CDR3 in DNA: TGTGCCAGCAGTGATTCCCCCCGGAGTAATTCACCCCTCCACTTT.

This sequence joins TRBV9 and TRBJ2-1, with no clear D. There are 15 residues in the CDR3. Germline V gene sequence: CDR1 SGDLS, CDR2 YYNGEE. Trimming pared 7 bases from V and 0 bases from J, leaving 14 bases between. In DNA, the CDR3 is TGTGCCAGCGCCGCTTGGGGTAGCTCCTACAATGAGCAGTTCTTC. Its translation: CASAAWGSSYNEQFF.

This clone appeared once. The V gene is TRBV4-1, the J gene TRBJ2-2, with a tentative D call TRBD1 (5 bases). Germline CDR1 MGHRA, CDR2 YSYEKL. The CDR3 extends over 14 amino acids. V dropped 4 bases and J dropped 1 base, with 7 bases sitting between them. CDR3 in DNA: TGCGCCAGCAGCCCCAGGGAGAACACCGGGGAGCTGTTTTTT. It specifies CASSPRENTGELFF.

The chain is built from TRBV6-6 and TRBJ2-7; no reliable D call. Between the trimmed V and J ends, which lost 2 bases and 5 bases, there was a span of 16 bases. The germline CDR1 and CDR2 sequences are MNHNY and SVGAGI (reference sequence). The CDR3 loop spans 15 amino acids. The CDR3 region is CASSYGPGGDDEQYF. CDR3 bases: TGTGCCAGCAGTTACGGGCCCGGCGGCGACGACGAGCAGTACTTC.

In its sample, this clone was seen a few times. The V gene is TRBV12-5, the J gene TRBJ2-7; 8 nucleotides align to TRBD2. There are 15 residues in the CDR3. After removal of 1 base from V and 7 bases from J, the junction contained 9 bases not matched to a gene. In germline, CDR1 is LGHNT, CDR2 FRNRAP. The CDR3 loop reads CASGLERGTLEEQYF. Written as DNA, the CDR3 is TGTGCTAGTGGTTTGGAGCGGGGGACCTTAGAGGAGCAGTACTTC.

The DNA for the CDR3 is TGTGCCAGCAGTGTATACCGGGGCTCCTACGAGCAGTACTTC. Translated, it gives CASSVYRGSYEQYF. This chain connects TRBV6-1 to TRBJ2-7; possible D gene TRBD2, 5 bases. CDR3 length: 14 amino acids. Trimming stripped 4 bases from V and 0 bases from J, with 10 bases between. Germline V gene sequence: CDR1 MNHNS, CDR2 SASEGT.

V is TRBV6-6 and J is TRBJ2-7, with D perhaps TRBD2 (6 bases). Germline assignment: CDR1 MNHNY and CDR2 SVGAGI (reference sequence). V lost 8 bases and J 6 bases, leaving 23 bases between the germline ends. CDR3 size: 15 residues. CDR3 loop: CASSGIRGVTIEQYF. CDR3 in DNA: TGTGCCAGCTCTGGGATTCGCGGGGTCACTATCGAGCAGTACTTC.

About this clone: The sample holds other DNA sequences that translate to the same CDR3. The chain links TRBV6-5 to TRBJ2-7; 8 bases line up with TRBD2. The CDR3 loop spans 14 amino acids. The trim removed 2 bases at V and 0 bases at J, leaving 0 bases unmatched. CDR1 is MNHEY, CDR2 SVGAGI, per germline. The CDR3 region has the DNA TGTGCCAGCAGTTACGGGACTAGCTCCTACGAGCAGTACTTC. Translated, it gives CASSYGTSSYEQYF.

The rearrangement joins TRBV10-3 to TRBJ2-2; 7 bases fit TRBD2. V was clipped by 2 bases and J by 5 bases; unmatched bases: 8. The germline gives CDR1 ENHRY, CDR2 SYGVKD. The CDR3 length is 16 residues. In DNA form, the CDR3 reads TGTGCCATCAGTGAGCCTGCGGGGGTCTTGACCGGGGAGCTGTTTTTT. It yields the protein CAISEPAGVLTGELFF.

The chain is built from TRBV30 and TRBJ2-7; D ambiguous. This CDR3 is built from 12 residues. The germline V gene has CDR1 GTSNPN and CDR2 SVGIG (reference sequence). The V end was cut by 5 bases, the J end by 3 bases, with 11 bases between. The CDR3 DNA reads as TGTGCCTGGGGTGACTGGAGCTACGAGCAGTACTTC. Its protein product is CAWGDWSYEQYF. The complete variable domain, with remaining parts taken from reference TRBV30 and TRBJ2-7, reads SQTIHQWPATLVQPVGSPLSLECTVEGTSNPNLYWYRQAAGRGLQLLFYSVGIGQISSEVPQNLSASRPQDRQFILSSKKLLLSDSGFYLCAWGDWSYEQYFGPGTRLTVT.

The V call is TRBV27, the J call TRBJ2-1; D unresolved. V lost 5 bases and J 9 bases, leaving 20 bases between the germline ends. CDR1 is MNHEY and CDR2 is SMNVEV in the germline V gene (reference sequence). There are 15 residues in the CDR3. The CDR3 sequence: CASSPDSYAQGEQFF. The DNA for the CDR3 is TGTGCCAGCAGTCCCGATTCGTACGCCCAAGGTGAGCAGTTCTTC.

J is TRBJ2-7 and V is TRBV4-3; tentative D call: TRBD1 (5 bases). Germline loops: CDR1 LGHNA, CDR2 YSLEER. V was shortened by 3 bases and J by 9 bases, with 15 bases between the two germline ends. CDR3 length: 13 amino acids. The CDR3 loop is CASSQDTDTWQYF. CDR3 in DNA: TGCGCCAGCAGCCAGGACACGGACACTTGGCAGTACTTC.

The rearrangement uses TRBV27 and TRBJ1-4, with 9 bases identical to TRBD1. Germline-derived CDR1 and CDR2 are MNHEY and SMNVEV (reference sequence). Trimming removed 6 bases from V and 11 bases from J; junction bases left unmatched: 13. CDR3 length: 15 residues. Written as DNA, the CDR3 is TGTGCCAGCAGGCCCCTGACAGGGGGATTAGGGAAACTGTTTTTT. This sequence encodes CASRPLTGGLGKLFF.

The CDR3 coding sequence is TGTGCCAGCAGCGGCAGTTCCTACGAGCAGTACTTC. Amino acids: CASSGSSYEQYF. The J gene is TRBJ2-7, the V gene TRBV5-4; D not resolved. V dropped 4 bases and J dropped 1 base, with 6 bases sitting between them. CDR3 length equals 12 residues. Germline values: CDR1 SGHNT, CDR2 YYREEE (reference sequence).

V gene TRBV18 combines with J gene TRBJ2-1, with 8 nucleotides matching TRBD2. CDR3 length equals 15 residues. Germline V gene lookup returns CDR1 KGHSH and CDR2 LQKENI. V lost 2 bases, J lost 4 bases, and 4 bases stayed unmatched. The CDR3 protein is CASSPETSVYNEQFF. CDR3 coding DNA: TGTGCCAGCTCACCAGAGACTAGCGTTTACAATGAGCAGTTCTTC.

This chain connects TRBV5-4 to TRBJ2-3; 7 bases map to TRBD1. Germline V lookup: CDR1 SGHNT, CDR2 YYREEE (reference sequence). CDR3 length equals 14 residues. V lost 1 base, J lost 4 bases, and 3 bases stayed unmatched. CDR3 coding DNA: TGTGCCAGCAGCTTGAGAGGGGGCTCAGATACGCAGTATTTT. Translated, it gives CASSLRGGSDTQYF.

With respect to this clone: The sample contains more than one DNA sequence encoding this CDR3. The rearrangement links TRBV9 to TRBJ1-4; no clear D gene. Germline V CDR1 and CDR2: SGDLS, YYNGEE. The V end was cut by 2 bases, the J end by 5 bases, with 10 bases between. The CDR3 length is 14 residues. CDR3 bases: TGTGCCAGCAGCGTTGACGGAGTGAATGAAAAACTGTTTTTT. Translation gives CASSVDGVNEKLFF.

The chain links TRBV5-5 to TRBJ2-3; the D gene is possibly TRBD2 (5 bases). CDR3 length: 14 amino acids. Germline V gives CDR1 SGHKS, CDR2 YYEKEE (reference sequence). With 0 bases removed from V and 2 bases from J, the gap between germline ends came to 7 bases. The CDR3 nucleotides read TGTGCCAGCAGCTTGGATAGCGTCACAGATACGCAGTATTTT. Protein product: CASSLDSVTDTQYF.

The chain uses TRBV5-1 and TRBJ2-5, with D maybe TRBD1 (6 bases). The V and J ends lost 7 bases and 3 bases respectively, with 19 bases between them. CDR1 is SGHRS and CDR2 is YFSETQ in the germline V gene. The CDR3 spans 15 residues. The CDR3 is CASGGGRGGEETQYF. The CDR3, as DNA: TGCGCCAGCGGCGGTGGCAGGGGTGGGGAAGAGACCCAGTACTTC. Filled out from reference TRBV5-1 and TRBJ2-5, the complete variable domain reads KAGVTQTPRYLIKTRGQQVTLSCSPISGHRSVSWYQQTPGQGLQFLFEYFSETQRNKGNFPGRFSGRQFSNSRSEMNVSTLELGDSALYLCASGGGRGGEETQYFGPGTRLLVL.

This chain connects TRBV29-1 to TRBJ2-7, with 9 bases aligning to TRBD1. The germline V gene encodes CDR1 SQVTM and CDR2 ANQGSEA. Trimming at V came to 6 bases and at J to 3 bases, leaving 9 bases not matched to a gene. The CDR3 contains 14 residues. The CDR3 loop reads CSVSRTGVNYEQYF. The DNA of the CDR3 is TGCAGCGTGAGCCGGACAGGGGTAAACTACGAGCAGTACTTC.